Given below is one T cell receptor beta chain in context. Assay: immunoSEQ multiplex PCR; the TCRdb copy retains only in-frame clones and omits some. The table includes under 75,000 clones, more than 85% detected once. Trimming shortened V by 3 bases and J by 8 bases, and 7 bases separated the two germline ends. The CDR3 is 10 residues long. Germline lookup yields CDR1 GTSNPN and CDR2 SVGIG (reference sequence). These data are taken from a study of T cell changes during pregnancy in multiple sclerosis. The specimen comprised peripheral blood, sampled in the first trimester of pregnancy. The chain joins TRBV30 to TRBJ1-1, with D uncertain. This sequence was found in a female donor with multiple sclerosis, enrolled in a pregnancy study. The CDR3 loop is CAWSLLEAFF. CDR3 coding DNA: TGTGCCTGGAGCCTCCTGGAAGCTTTCTTT.